Shown below are 27 T cell receptor beta chains from a single sample sequenced in a study of CD8 T cells in ankylosing spondylitis. TCRdb processed the 5' RACE reads anew with MiXCR; each CDR3 protein has one entry. The sample lists some 240,000 distinct CDR3 sequences; more than 20% were seen once. Material for sequencing was blood, either unsorted or a sorted T cell fraction (not recorded which). The receptor source for this set is a male donor with ankylosing spondylitis or in good health (not recorded which).

This clonotype was observed at least ten times. This rearrangement joins TRBV9 to TRBJ2-1; possibly TRBD2 for D (7 bases). CDR3 length equals 14 residues. V lost 6 bases and J lost 5, with 15 bases in between. The germline V gene has CDR1 SGDLS and CDR2 YYNGEE. The CDR3 DNA sequence: TGTGCCAGCACGGGGGGCTCCGTCGACAATGAGCAGTTCTTC. Translating it yields CASTGGSVDNEQFF. The whole variable domain, remainder taken from reference TRBV9 and TRBJ2-1, is DSGVTQTPKHLITATGQRVTLRCSPRSGDLSVYWYQQSLDQGLQFLIQYYNGEERAKGNILERFSAQQFPDLHSELNLSSLELGDSALYFCASTGGSVDNEQFFGPGTRLTVL.

The chain employs TRBV5-6 and TRBJ2-1, with D perhaps given as TRBD1 or TRBD2 (6 bases each). The CDR3 is 15 amino acids. Trimming stripped 4 bases from V and 6 bases from J, with 17 bases between. Germline CDR1 is SGHDT and CDR2 is YYEEEE. CDR3 sequence reads: CASSLTQGRSNEQFF. CDR3 sequence (DNA): TGTGCCAGCAGCCTTACCCAGGGGAGGAGCAATGAGCAGTTCTTC.

The table lists this clonotype with a few counts. The CDR3 DNA follows: TGTGCCATCAGTGAGTCTACCCGCAGTGAGACCCAGTACTTC. Its protein is CAISESTRSETQYF. The V gene is TRBV10-3, the J gene TRBJ2-5, with D uncertain. Germline assignment: CDR1 ENHRY and CDR2 SYGVKD. The CDR3 sequence is 14 residues long. Trimming pared 0 bases from V and 5 bases from J, leaving 10 bases between.

V and J are TRBV5-1 and TRBJ1-2, with D unclear. V was cut by 0 bases and J by 8 bases, with 11 bases left in between. The CDR3 runs to 13 residues. Looked up from germline, CDR1 is SGHRS and CDR2 is YFSETQ. CDR3 sequence reads: CASSLEFRGGYTF. Here the CDR3 DNA reads TGCGCCAGCAGCTTGGAGTTTAGAGGAGGCTACACCTTC.

The chain carries TRBV12-3 or TRBV12-4 and TRBJ2-5; 11 nucleotides agree with TRBD1. The CDR3 is 13 residues long. Unmatched junction bases numbered 1, after V lost 3 bases and J lost 7 bases. CDR3 sequence (DNA): TGTGCCAGCAGTTTGGGACAGGGGGTGACCCAGTACTTC. Encoded protein: CASSLGQGVTQYF.

This clonotype occurred many times. The J gene is TRBJ2-3, the V gene TRBV20-1; D ambiguous. Between the trimmed V and J ends, which lost 4 bases and 6 bases, there was a span of 8 bases. This CDR3 is built from 11 residues. Looked up from germline, CDR1 is DFQATT and CDR2 is SNEGSKA (reference sequence). The CDR3 loop is CSATHKDTQYF. As DNA, the CDR3 is TGCAGTGCTACACACAAGGATACGCAGTATTTT.

This clonotype was seen ten or more times. This sequence joins TRBV9 and TRBJ1-4, with D perhaps TRBD1 (5 bases). Germline V gives CDR1 SGDLS, CDR2 YYNGEE. CDR3 length: 15 amino acids. V was clipped by 1 base and J by 4 bases, with 11 bases between them. CDR3 amino acids: CASSVRGVGNEKLFF. For the CDR3, the DNA is TGTGCCAGCAGCGTACGAGGGGTCGGTAATGAAAAACTGTTTTTT.

The chain recombines TRBV6-1 with TRBJ1-2; D not certain. The V and J ends lost 2 bases and 10 bases respectively, with 5 bases between them. CDR1 is MNHNS, CDR2 SASEGT, per germline. The CDR3 has 10 residues. The CDR3 reads CASSETLYTF. The CDR3, as DNA: TGTGCCAGCAGTGAAACTCTCTACACCTTC.

In this sample, this clonotype turned up many times. This sequence joins TRBV12-3 or TRBV12-4 and TRBJ2-1; D perhaps matches TRBD2 (5 bases). This CDR3 contains 14 residues. Trimming took 6 bases from V and 4 from J, leaving 13 bases between them. CDR3 sequence (DNA): TGTGCCAGCAGCCCCACCAGCGGTTACAATGAGCAGTTCTTC. This sequence encodes CASSPTSGYNEQFF.

This clonotype was detected many times. The chain has TRBV20-1 and TRBJ1-1; maybe TRBD1 (5 bases). CDR1 is DFQATT and CDR2 is SNEGSKA in the germline V gene (reference sequence). This CDR3 comprises 13 residues. The V end lost 6 bases, the J end lost 4 bases, and 15 bases lay between the germline ends. The CDR3 region has the DNA TGCAGTGCGGGAGGCGGGGGGGGCACTGAAGCTTTCTTT. Translated: CSAGGGGGTEAFF.

The chain links TRBV2 to TRBJ2-5; D is unresolved. The CDR3 covers 12 residues. Trimming removed 8 bases from V and 1 base from J, with 8 bases in between. Germline lookup yields CDR1 SNHLY and CDR2 FYNNEI. CDR3 nucleotides: TGTGCCAGCGACCACGGCCAAGAGACCCAGTACTTC. It codes for CASDHGQETQYF. Filled out from reference TRBV2 and TRBJ2-5, the complete variable domain reads EPEVTQTPSHQVTQMGQEVILRCVPISNHLYFYWYRQILGQKVEFLVSFYNNEISEKSEIFDDQFSVERPDGSNFTLKIRSTKLEDSAMYFCASDHGQETQYFGPGTRLLVL.

This clonotype was seen repeatedly, ten times or more. V is TRBV11-2 and J is TRBJ1-6; a weak D match, TRBD1 (5 bases). Per germline, CDR1 SGHAT and CDR2 FQNNGV. The CDR3 is 16 amino acids. The V end was cut by 1 base, the J end by 7 bases, with 14 bases between. CDR3 bases: TGTGCCAGCAGCTTAGGGGGACCCGGAGGCAATTCACCCCTCCACTTT. Translating gives CASSLGGPGGNSPLHF.

The chain uses TRBV12-3 or TRBV12-4 and TRBJ2-3; weak D call: TRBD2 (6 bases). Between the trimmed V and J ends, which lost 6 bases and 0 bases, there was a span of 16 bases. CDR3 length equals 16 residues. DNA of the CDR3: TGTGCCAGCAGCCCTCAGGGACTGACTAGCACAGATACGCAGTATTTT. It translates to CASSPQGLTSTDTQYF.

The V call is TRBV2, the J call TRBJ2-7, with D possibly being TRBD2 (5 bases). V was clipped by 7 bases and J by 4 bases, with 11 bases between them. CDR3 length equals 12 residues. Looked up from germline, CDR1 is SNHLY and CDR2 is FYNNEI. CDR3 in amino acids: CASIRGSYEQYF. For the CDR3, the DNA is TGTGCCAGCATTCGGGGATCTTACGAGCAGTACTTC.

The gene calls are TRBV20-1 and TRBJ2-1, with 7 bases that match TRBD2. In germline, CDR1 is DFQATT, CDR2 SNEGSKA (reference sequence). V shed 5 bases and J 3 bases; nucleotides not matched to a gene: 10. The CDR3 spans 15 residues. In nucleotides, the CDR3 is TGCAGTGCTCGCCGGGGCGGGGGTTTCTACAATGAGCAGTTCTTC. It yields the protein CSARRGGGFYNEQFF.

This clonotype was picked up a small number of times. The rearrangement uses TRBV20-1 and TRBJ2-2, with D uncertain. The CDR3 has 13 amino acids. The V gene lost 6 bases and the J gene lost 7 bases, with 15 bases spanning the gap. Germline V gene lookup returns CDR1 DFQATT and CDR2 SNEGSKA (reference sequence). The CDR3 bases are TGCAGTGCCAGGACCGCGCCCGGCGGGGAGCTGTTTTTT. It is translated as CSARTAPGGELFF.

The chain joins TRBV3-1 to TRBJ2-7; 7 bases align to TRBD2. Germline V gene sequence: CDR1 LGHDT, CDR2 YNNKEL (reference sequence). The CDR3 contains 16 residues. The J segment lost 3 bases and the V segment lost 2 bases, leaving 10 bases of the junction unmatched. DNA for the CDR3: TGTGCCAGCAGCCAAAGTACTTCTAGCGGACGCTACGAGCAGTACTTC. Its protein product is CASSQSTSSGRYEQYF.

This chain joins TRBV20-1 and TRBJ1-2; D might be TRBD1 (5 bases). V was clipped by 5 bases and J by 5 bases, with 18 bases between them. This CDR3 spans 14 amino acids. CDR1 and CDR2 from the germline V gene are DFQATT and SNEGSKA (reference sequence). The DNA for the CDR3 is TGCAGTGCTGGAGGTGGGGGAGTAGAGTATGGCTACACCTTC. The encoded protein is CSAGGGGVEYGYTF.

The J gene is TRBJ2-6, the V gene TRBV12-3 or TRBV12-4; D may be TRBD1 or TRBD2 (5 bases each). V lost 10 bases, J lost 4 bases, and 14 bases lay in between. This CDR3 comprises 14 residues. CDR3 in amino acids: CATRELGGANVLTF. The CDR3 coding sequence is TGTGCCACCAGGGAGTTAGGGGGGGCCAACGTCCTGACTTTC.

This clonotype occurred many times. The chain recombines TRBV20-1 with TRBJ2-1; 10 positions agree with TRBD2. The V gene end was trimmed by 3 bases and the J gene end by 8 bases; junction bases not matched to a gene: 10. The CDR3 consists of 15 residues. Germline V gives CDR1 DFQATT, CDR2 SNEGSKA (reference sequence). The CDR3 loop is CSASLSGGAFDEQFF. The CDR3 DNA is TGCAGTGCTAGCCTAAGCGGGGGGGCCTTCGATGAGCAGTTCTTC.

The chain is built from TRBV5-4 and TRBJ1-1; D unclear. This CDR3 has 17 residues. Germline CDR1 SGHNT, CDR2 YYREEE (reference sequence). V was clipped by 0 bases and J by 1 base, with 16 bases between them. Here the CDR3 DNA reads TGTGCCAGCAGCTTGGGGCAGACTTCCCCTAAGAACACTGAAGCTTTCTTT. Translation: CASSLGQTSPKNTEAFF.

This clonotype was seen many times. J is TRBJ2-2 and V is TRBV9; D possibly corresponds to TRBD1 (7 bases). The ends were cut back, 0 bases at V and 5 bases at J, with 11 bases in the middle. Germline V gene lookup returns CDR1 SGDLS and CDR2 YYNGEE. This CDR3 has 15 residues. The CDR3 coding sequence is TGTGCCAGCAGCGTAGCTGCAGGGGGGACCGGGGAGCTGTTTTTT. The encoded protein is CASSVAAGGTGELFF.

The sample holds a few counts of this clonotype. The chain combines TRBV12-3 or TRBV12-4 with TRBJ2-3, with D perhaps assigned TRBD1 or TRBD2 (5 bases each). V gave up 5 bases and J gave up 7 bases, with 16 bases separating them. The CDR3 extends over 14 amino acids. CDR3 protein: CASSPGTPANTQYF. The DNA of the CDR3 is TGTGCCAGCAGTCCCGGGACCCCTGCTAATACGCAGTATTTT.

V gene TRBV20-1 combines with J gene TRBJ2-2; tentative D call: TRBD2 (6 bases). The germline CDR1 and CDR2 sequences are DFQATT and SNEGSKA (reference sequence). Trimming took off 3 bases at V and 3 bases at J, with 17 bases between the two ends. The CDR3 is made up of 16 amino acids. The CDR3 nucleotides are TGCAGTGCTAGGGACCGACTAGACCTACACACCGGGGAGCTGTTTTTT. As protein: CSARDRLDLHTGELFF.

This clonotype was seen ten or more times. The CDR3 DNA is TGTGCCAGCAGTTCAAACGGACAGGGCCACGAAAAACTGTTTTTT. It yields the protein CASSSNGQGHEKLFF. The chain is built from TRBV28 and TRBJ1-4; 8 bases match TRBD1. The CDR3 is 15 residues long. Germline loops: CDR1 MDHEN, CDR2 SYDVKM. With V trimmed by 4 bases and J by 8 bases, 9 bases remained unmatched.

The chain combines TRBV29-1 with TRBJ1-1, with a possible D match to TRBD1 (5 bases). The CDR3 sequence is 12 residues long. Germline loops: CDR1 SQVTM, CDR2 ANQGSEA. With 3 bases removed from V and 5 bases from J, the gap between germline ends came to 10 bases. The CDR3 loop is CSVEVGPTEAFF. The CDR3 DNA reads as TGCAGCGTTGAGGTGGGGCCGACTGAAGCTTTCTTT.

In regard to this clonotype: It may be a read error: a sequence one base away is much more abundant. The chain employs TRBV6-5 and TRBJ2-5; D might be TRBD1 or TRBD2, each matching 5 bases. From germline, CDR1 is MNHEY and CDR2 SVGAGI. CDR3 length equals 11 residues. In nucleotides, the CDR3 is TGTGCCGGCAGGGACCAAACGGCCCAGTACTTC. Translating gives CAGRDQTAQYF.